Sequencing of this T cell receptor (beta chain) was carried out in a study of cytomegalovirus exposure and HLA in healthy donors. Study outcomes and limitations: The authors confirmed in vitro that three CMV-associated chains were specific for CMV antigens. By HLA locus, TCR association rates varied in a later analysis, with DRB1 showing the most and HLA-C the fewest.

V was pared by 6 bases and J by 4 bases, with 8 bases of the junction left unmatched. Germline values: CDR1 MNHEY, CDR2 SVGAGI. This CDR3 contains 15 residues. PCR primers comprised 60 Vbeta and 13 Jbeta primers. Clones were sequenced by immunoSEQ multiplex PCR, and TCRdb holds only the in-frame ones, with some missing. This sample has nearly 110,000 clones, with about 84% found just once. This clone was observed a handful of times. Antigen specificity is unknown. This clonotype was obtained from a man aged 25-40 years in good health and CMV-seronegative. The sequencing sample was made of PBMCs. The chain carries TRBV6-5 and TRBJ2-3; 9 positions match TRBD2. The CDR3 region is CASSSPGLAADTQYF. In DNA, the CDR3 is TGTGCCAGCAGCTCACCGGGACTAGCTGCAGATACGCAGTATTTT.